This T cell receptor (beta chain) emerged from a study of T cells in Graves' hyperthyroidism and ophthalmopathy. A patient was excluded if there was uncontrolled infection, other autoimmune disease, pregnancy or lactation. This CDR3 spans 11 amino acids. V was cut by 2 bases and J by 7 bases, with 6 bases left in between. The V gene's germline CDR1 is DFQATT and CDR2 SNEGSKA (reference sequence). Amplification targeted TCR beta CDR3 regions from RNA transcripts. The TCR CDR3 first-round RT-PCR relied on the HTBI primer set. MiXCR, applied by TCRdb to the multiplex PCR reads, yields one record per CDR3 protein. The sample consists of some 490,000 distinct CDR3 sequences, 16% of them appearing once. This clonotype was recorded a few times.

The sequence was collected from a woman aged 25-40 years with Graves' ophthalmopathy. This chain joins TRBV20-1 and TRBJ2-1; D gene uncertain. Material: blood. DNA of the CDR3: TGCAGTGCTAGAATATCAAATGAGCAGTTCTTC. Protein sequence: CSARISNEQFF.